Presented here are 3 T cell receptor beta chains from one specimen sequenced in a study of Tregs in tolerant kidney transplant recipients. Here immunoSEQ multiplex PCR was the method, and the copy in TCRdb shows in-frame clones only, minus some. Of fewer than 80,000 clones in the sample, 98% were seen once. The sample consisted of Tregs from blood, taken before the transplant. These receptors all stem from a human donor who received a combined kidney and bone marrow transplant.

The gene calls are TRBV7-3 and TRBJ2-1; a possible D gene is TRBD1 (6 bases). V was pared by 4 bases and J by 7 bases, with 20 bases between. The CDR3 consists of 16 residues. Looked up from germline, CDR1 is SGHTA and CDR2 is FQGTGA. The CDR3 DNA reads TGTGCCAGCAGCTCCCTACCCCCCGGGACACGGAATGAGCAGTTCTTC. Residues: CASSSLPPGTRNEQFF.

The CDR3 DNA reads TGTGCCAGCAGCTTAGAACTAGCGGGTTACAATGAGCAGTTCTTC. It is translated as CASSLELAGYNEQFF. V usage is TRBV11-3 and J usage is TRBJ2-1; 9 bases fit TRBD2. The CDR3 runs 15 residues. The germline V gene has CDR1 SGHNT and CDR2 YENEEA. V lost 0 bases, J lost 4 bases, and 1 base stayed unmatched.

This clone was seen only once. The chain is built from TRBV6-1 and TRBJ2-7; TRBD2 agrees at 7 bases. Trimming at V came to 6 bases and at J to 5 bases, leaving 10 bases not matched to a gene. CDR1 and CDR2 (germline): MNHNS, SASEGT. The length of the CDR3 is 14 residues. Written as DNA, the CDR3 is TGTGCCAGCAGGGCAAGCGCGGGAGTAGACGAGCAGTACTTC. Translating it yields CASRASAGVDEQYF.